These 29 T cell receptor beta chains originate from one sample sequenced in a study of blood T cell repertoires in COVID-19. The method was immunoSEQ multiplex PCR; TCRdb's version includes in-frame clones alone and lacks a portion of them. The table has approximately 140,000 clones, 84% seen once. What was sequenced was peripheral blood. These receptors were taken from a man in his 70s with acute or convalescent COVID-19.

J is TRBJ2-3 and V is TRBV5-1; D is perhaps TRBD1 (5 bases). Germline V CDR1 and CDR2: SGHRS, YFSETQ. V was clipped by 0 bases and J by 6 bases, with 5 bases between them. The CDR3 contains 12 residues. CDR3 residues: CASSLDRDTQYF. The CDR3, as DNA: TGCGCCAGCAGCTTGGACAGGGATACGCAGTATTTT.

This clone was counted a single time. The same CDR3 can be traced to other DNA sequences in this sample. V is TRBV9 and J is TRBJ1-2; weak D call: TRBD1 (6 bases). The V gene lost 5 bases and the J gene lost 4 bases, with 18 bases spanning the gap. Germline CDR1 reads SGDLS; CDR2 reads YYNGEE. The CDR3 loop spans 15 amino acids. CDR3 DNA: TGTGCCAGCAGTCCTAGACCAGGGGAGGGCTATGGCTACACCTTC. This codes for CASSPRPGEGYGYTF.

The gene calls are TRBV19 and TRBJ2-7, with D possibly TRBD2 on 6 matching bases. V dropped 5 bases and J dropped 2 bases, with 10 bases sitting between them. This CDR3 is built from 13 residues. The germline V gene encodes CDR1 LNHDA and CDR2 SQIVND (reference sequence). The CDR3, as DNA: TGTGCCAGTAGTGGGGGACTGACCTACGAGCAGTACTTC. It translates to CASSGGLTYEQYF.

The CDR3 here is CASSYGPGGGIQYF. Written as DNA, the CDR3 is TGTGCCAGCAGTTACGGCCCCGGGGGAGGGATTCAGTACTTC. The chain is built from TRBV6-5 and TRBJ2-4; 7 bases line up with TRBD2. The CDR3 extends over 14 amino acids. CDR1 and CDR2 from the germline V gene are MNHEY and SVGAGI. The V gene end was trimmed by 2 bases and the J gene end by 10 bases; junction bases not matched to a gene: 8.

The chain couples TRBV7-9 to TRBJ2-3; the D gene is possibly TRBD1 (5 bases). V was pared by 1 base and J by 4 bases, with 9 bases between. The CDR3 spans 14 residues. Germline V lookup: CDR1 SEHNR, CDR2 FQNEAQ (reference sequence). CDR3 in amino acids: CASSLGLGADTQYF. In DNA form, the CDR3 reads TGTGCCAGCAGCTTAGGCCTAGGGGCAGATACGCAGTATTTT.

The chain is built from TRBV6-5 and TRBJ1-1, with 8 bases fitting TRBD1. The CDR3 sequence is 15 residues long. Per the germline V gene, CDR1 is MNHEY and CDR2 is SVGAGI. V was clipped by 7 bases and J by 8 bases; unmatched bases: 15. The CDR3 loop reads CASKPTGDKAREAFF. CDR3 nucleotide sequence: TGTGCCAGCAAACCGACAGGGGACAAAGCCAGGGAAGCTTTCTTT.

The chain's CDR3 is CASSLEGRFYGYTF. DNA for the CDR3: TGTGCCAGCAGCTTAGAAGGCAGGTTCTATGGCTACACCTTC. The V gene is TRBV11-2, the J gene TRBJ1-2; D call uncertain. The CDR3 runs to 14 residues. Germline CDR1 SGHAT, CDR2 FQNNGV. Trimming removed 0 bases at V and 4 bases at J, with 9 bases between.

J is TRBJ2-1 and V is TRBV9, with 11 bases fitting TRBD1. CDR1 and CDR2 (germline): SGDLS, YYNGEE. V was pared by 0 bases and J by 6 bases, with 5 bases of the junction left unmatched. This CDR3 has 16 residues. The CDR3 nucleotides are TGTGCCAGCAGCGTAGCGATTGGGACAGGGGGCAATGAGCAGTTCTTC. It yields the protein CASSVAIGTGGNEQFF. The complete variable domain, with remaining parts taken from reference TRBV9 and TRBJ2-1, reads DSGVTQTPKHLITATGQRVTLRCSPRSGDLSVYWYQQSLDQGLQFLIQYYNGEERAKGNILERFSAQQFPDLHSELNLSSLELGDSALYFCASSVAIGTGGNEQFFGPGTRLTVL.

The chain couples TRBV19 to TRBJ1-4; D is ambiguous. Trimming cost V 3 bases and J 8 bases, with 10 bases left between them. The CDR3 sequence is 13 residues long. The germline V gene encodes CDR1 LNHDA and CDR2 SQIVND (reference sequence). The CDR3 loop reads CASSIFPREKLFF. As DNA, the CDR3 is TGTGCCAGTAGTATTTTCCCGAGGGAAAAACTGTTTTTT.

The chain has TRBV21-1 and TRBJ2-3; the listed D gene, TRBD2, was not tested against the DNA. TRBV21-1 represents a pseudogene. CDR3 size: 16 residues. The chain's CDR3 is CASSKEGGLGTDTQYF. CDR3 in DNA: TGTGCCAGCAGCAAAGAGGGGGGACTAGGCACAGATACGCAGTATTTT.

The chain recombines TRBV7-8 with TRBJ2-1; TRBD2 matches 9 bases. V lost 6 bases to trimming and J lost 5 bases; unmatched junction nucleotides: 11. The CDR3 runs to 16 residues. Germline CDR1 is SGHVS and CDR2 is FQNEAQ. The CDR3 DNA reads TGTGCCAGCAGACTAGGGCGGGGGGGCCGCCACAATGAGCAGTTCTTC. Translating gives CASRLGRGGRHNEQFF.

The chain links TRBV5-6 to TRBJ2-7; unclear D gene. Germline V gene lookup returns CDR1 SGHDT and CDR2 YYEEEE. The V and J ends lost 1 base and 4 bases respectively, with 6 bases between them. This CDR3 contains 12 residues. The CDR3 DNA is TGTGCCAGCAGCTTGTTTCGGTACGAGCAGTACTTC. Translation: CASSLFRYEQYF.

The CDR3, as DNA: TGTGCCAGCTCACTTGGACAGGAGAATCAGCCCCAGCATTTT. Its protein product is CASSLGQENQPQHF. The V and J genes are TRBV18 and TRBJ1-5; 7 bases line up with TRBD1. The CDR3 length is 14 residues. The germline V gene has CDR1 KGHSH and CDR2 LQKENI. V shed 4 bases, J shed 4 bases, and the junction held 4 bases outside the gene matches.

This chain connects TRBV6-5 to TRBJ1-5; weak D call: TRBD1 (6 bases). The CDR3 extends over 15 amino acids. Trimming pared 11 bases from V and 1 base from J, leaving 18 bases between. Germline V CDR1 and CDR2: MNHEY, SVGAGI. The CDR3 coding sequence is TGTGCCCCGACTCGTAGGGGGGGAAGCAATCAGCCCCAGCATTTT. Translated, it gives CAPTRRGGSNQPQHF.

The rearrangement uses TRBV28 and TRBJ1-5; D is ambiguous. Between the trimmed V and J ends, which lost 8 bases and 7 bases, there was a span of 21 bases. CDR1 is MDHEN and CDR2 is SYDVKM in the germline V gene. CDR3 length: 15 amino acids. The CDR3, as DNA: TGTGCCAGCCATTCCGCCGGACCCCGGGGACAGCCCCAGCATTTT. Translated: CASHSAGPRGQPQHF.

CDR3 sequence: CASRSDRAVGEQYF. As DNA, the CDR3 is TGTGCCAGCAGGTCTGACAGGGCCGTAGGGGAGCAGTACTTC. The chain links TRBV5-4 to TRBJ2-7, with 7 bases aligning to TRBD1. The germline CDR1 and CDR2 sequences are SGHNT and YYREEE (reference sequence). The V and J ends lost 5 bases and 7 bases, in that order; junction bases with no gene match: 12. CDR3 length equals 14 residues.

The chain has TRBV5-1 and TRBJ1-5, with 7 nucleotides matching TRBD1. This CDR3 spans 14 amino acids. With 4 bases clipped from V and 1 base from J, the junction kept 2 bases outside the gene matches. The germline CDR1 and CDR2 sequences are SGHRS and YFSETQ. CDR3 region: CASSPTGSNQPQHF. CDR3 sequence (DNA): TGCGCCAGCAGCCCGACAGGGAGCAATCAGCCCCAGCATTTT.

The chain couples TRBV6-5 to TRBJ2-7, with D maybe TRBD1 (5 bases). The germline V gene encodes CDR1 MNHEY and CDR2 SVGAGI. The CDR3 length is 13 residues. Trimming took 6 bases from V and 3 from J, leaving 12 bases between them. In DNA, the CDR3 is TGTGCCAGCAGGGGGTTGCAGGGCTACGAGCAGTACTTC. Residues: CASRGLQGYEQYF.

V usage is TRBV18 and J usage is TRBJ1-2; D perhaps matches TRBD1 (5 bases). This CDR3 is 13 amino acids long. The ends were cut back, 5 bases at V and 8 bases at J, with 15 bases in the middle. CDR1 is KGHSH, CDR2 LQKENI, per germline. The CDR3 DNA sequence: TGTGCCAGCTCAGGGCTATTAGGGGAAGGCTACACCTTC. Amino acid sequence: CASSGLLGEGYTF.

The chain has TRBV19 and TRBJ2-2; TRBD2 is a possible D gene (5 bases). V gave up 0 bases and J gave up 8 bases, with 7 bases separating them. Germline values: CDR1 LNHDA, CDR2 SQIVND (reference sequence). This CDR3 spans 13 amino acids. The chain's CDR3 is CASSIDQRGELFF. The CDR3 region has the DNA TGTGCCAGTAGTATAGATCAGCGGGGGGAGCTGTTTTTT.

V gene TRBV19 combines with J gene TRBJ1-4, with D perhaps TRBD1 (6 bases). The germline V gene encodes CDR1 LNHDA and CDR2 SQIVND (reference sequence). This CDR3 contains 15 residues. With 7 bases removed from V and 7 bases from J, the gap between germline ends came to 19 bases. The CDR3 spells CASTPPGQKTEKLFF. The CDR3 DNA reads as TGTGCCAGTACCCCTCCCGGACAGAAGACTGAAAAACTGTTTTTT.

This clone was seen once. The DNA of the CDR3 is TGTGCCAGCAGTCAAAGCCAGGGCGGAGGCTACACCTTC. Translated: CASSQSQGGGYTF. This chain uses TRBV27 with TRBJ1-2; TRBD1 might be the D (5 bases). V dropped 5 bases and J dropped 8 bases, with 15 bases sitting between them. The germline V gene encodes CDR1 MNHEY and CDR2 SMNVEV (reference sequence). The CDR3 has 13 amino acids.

A word on this clone: Other nucleotide sequences from this sample produce the same CDR3. The rearrangement links TRBV30 to TRBJ1-1; D unclear. Trimming took 3 bases from V and 6 from J, leaving 11 bases between them. This CDR3 is built from 12 residues. In germline, CDR1 is GTSNPN, CDR2 SVGIG (reference sequence). CDR3 region: CAWRGGAAEAFF. The CDR3 nucleotides are TGTGCCTGGAGGGGAGGAGCGGCTGAAGCTTTCTTT.

The chain has TRBV9 and TRBJ1-1; D gene unclear. V lost 0 bases and J lost 12, with 24 bases in between. The CDR3 spans 16 residues. Germline lookup yields CDR1 SGDLS and CDR2 YYNGEE. The CDR3 sequence: CASSVEAGMGRSETFF. The CDR3 DNA reads TGTGCCAGCAGCGTAGAGGCCGGGATGGGCCGCTCCGAAACTTTCTTT.

The chain is built from TRBV5-1 and TRBJ2-1, with TRBD2 identical over 10 bases. The trim removed 2 bases at V and 1 base at J, leaving 6 bases unmatched. Germline V lookup: CDR1 SGHRS, CDR2 YFSETQ. The CDR3 contains 17 residues. The CDR3 nucleotides are TGCGCCAGCAGCTTAGCTAGCGGGGGATGGTCCTACAATGAGCAGTTCTTC. This gives the protein CASSLASGGWSYNEQFF.

This clone has a single count. V is TRBV28 and J is TRBJ2-3; 10 nucleotides align to TRBD2. V was clipped by 3 bases and J by 2 bases; unmatched bases: 14. The CDR3 length is 19 residues. Germline V gene data show CDR1 as MDHEN and CDR2 as SYDVKM. CDR3 nucleotide sequence: TGTGCCAGCAGTTTTGGGGGACAACTAGCGGGGCGATACACAGATACGCAGTATTTT. Residues: CASSFGGQLAGRYTDTQYF.

The chain joins TRBV12-3 or TRBV12-4 to TRBJ2-5; D perhaps matches TRBD1 (5 bases). Trimming pared 6 bases from V and 1 base from J, leaving 9 bases between. The CDR3 has 13 residues. The CDR3 loop reads CASRRQSQETQYF. The CDR3 DNA reads TGTGCCAGCAGGCGACAGTCCCAAGAGACCCAGTACTTC.

This rearrangement joins TRBV7-9 to TRBJ2-3, with D tentatively TRBD2 (6 bases). Germline assignment: CDR1 SEHNR and CDR2 FQNEAQ (reference sequence). The CDR3 consists of 15 residues. Trimming cost V 3 bases and J 1 base, with 11 bases left between them. The CDR3 protein is CASSFRTGGTDTQYF. As DNA, the CDR3 is TGTGCCAGCAGCTTCCGGACGGGGGGCACAGATACGCAGTATTTT.

There are a few counts of this clone. The chain couples TRBV19 to TRBJ1-5; D is undetermined. CDR3 size: 15 residues. V was cut by 3 bases and J by 3 bases, with 12 bases left in between. Germline-derived CDR1 and CDR2 are LNHDA and SQIVND (reference sequence). CDR3 DNA sequence: TGTGCCAGTAGTATCCAAGCCGAGGCCAATCAGCCCCAGCATTTT. Translation gives CASSIQAEANQPQHF.